What follows are 8 T cell receptor beta chains derived from one specimen sequenced in a study of cytomegalovirus exposure and HLA in healthy donors. The PCR made use of 60 Vbeta and 13 Jbeta primers. Only in-frame clones appear in the TCRdb table, and some are missing; sequencing was by immunoSEQ multiplex PCR. The sample records approximately 160,000 clones, approximately 81% being singletons. The sample comprised PBMCs. The receptors come from a boy aged 2-15 years in good health and CMV-seronegative.

The chain joins TRBV25-1 to TRBJ2-7, with D hard to call. Germline CDR1 MGHDK, CDR2 SYGVNS. Deletions cut 0 bases from V and 1 base from J, with 16 bases between. The CDR3 has 17 amino acids. The CDR3 nucleotides are TGTGCCAGCAGTGAATACTTTAGTGCAGGCCCTTCCTACGAGCAGTACTTC. Translation: CASSEYFSAGPSYEQYF.

The V call is TRBV30, the J call TRBJ2-2, with a tentative D call TRBD2 (5 bases). V shed 0 bases and J shed 2 bases, with 7 bases lying between them. The germline CDR1 and CDR2 sequences are GTSNPN and SVGIG (reference sequence). CDR3 length: 14 amino acids. The CDR3 bases are TGTGCCTGGAGTGTCGGGGTCAACACCGGGGAGCTGTTTTTT. Amino acid sequence: CAWSVGVNTGELFF.

The J gene is TRBJ2-1, the V gene TRBV2, with TRBD2 identical over 9 bases. Germline values: CDR1 SNHLY, CDR2 FYNNEI. The CDR3 loop spans 14 amino acids. Trimming took 6 bases from V and 6 from J; bases not matched to a gene: 6. This CDR3 reads CASRAGLATNEQFF. The CDR3 bases are TGTGCCAGCAGGGCCGGACTAGCGACCAATGAGCAGTTCTTC. The whole variable domain, remainder taken from reference TRBV2 and TRBJ2-1, is EPEVTQTPSHQVTQMGQEVILRCVPISNHLYFYWYRQILGQKVEFLVSFYNNEISEKSEIFDDQFSVERPDGSNFTLKIRSTKLEDSAMYFCASRAGLATNEQFFGPGTRLTVL.

In its sample, this clone was seen once. The CDR3 region is CASSLVAGGPDGELFF. CDR3 nucleotide sequence: TGTGCCAGCAGCTTAGTAGCGGGAGGGCCGGACGGGGAGCTGTTTTTT. The J gene is TRBJ2-2, the V gene TRBV11-2, with 11 bases aligning to TRBD2. The germline V gene has CDR1 SGHAT and CDR2 FQNNGV. V shed 1 base and J 7 bases; nucleotides not matched to a gene: 5. The CDR3 has 16 residues.

This rearrangement joins TRBV21-1 to TRBJ1-1; TRBD1 reflects the table's D call only, with no check against the DNA. TRBV21-1 is a listed pseudogene. This CDR3 comprises 19 residues. Here the CDR3 reads CASSLRNGGTGGVRTEAFF. The CDR3 DNA reads as TGTGCCAGCAGCCTCCGAAACGGCGGGACAGGGGGCGTGAGGACTGAAGCTTTCTTT.

The chain is built from TRBV2 and TRBJ2-7; TRBD1 agrees at 7 bases. This CDR3 has 13 residues. Germline-derived CDR1 and CDR2 are SNHLY and FYNNEI. V shed 1 base and J 7 bases; nucleotides not matched to a gene: 4. CDR3 loop: CASSEETGWEQYF. CDR3 bases: TGTGCCAGCAGTGAAGAGACAGGGTGGGAGCAGTACTTC.

The genes are TRBV18 and TRBJ2-2, with D tentatively TRBD1 (6 bases). The germline V and J ends were trimmed by 5 bases and 4 bases, with 14 bases remaining between them. The CDR3 contains 15 residues. CDR1 and CDR2 (germline): KGHSH, LQKENI. The chain's CDR3 is CASSADSTVTGELFF. The CDR3 DNA sequence: TGTGCCAGCTCAGCGGACAGTACTGTCACCGGGGAGCTGTTTTTT.

This clone was seen just once. The chain has TRBV6-6 and TRBJ2-7; D possibly corresponds to TRBD2 (6 bases). Between the trimmed V and J ends, which lost 2 bases and 4 bases, there was a span of 9 bases. In germline, CDR1 is MNHNY, CDR2 SVGAGI (reference sequence). The CDR3 runs to 13 residues. Here the CDR3 DNA reads TGTGCCAGCAGTTACGGGGACTCGTACGAGCAGTACTTC. Translating it yields CASSYGDSYEQYF.